This T cell receptor beta chain was found in a study of T cell responses to AZD1222 COVID-19 vaccine. Study background: Some second doses came at about 4 weeks and others at about 12 weeks; these were pooled. Study conclusions and caveats: The peak T cell response came first, and repertoires were sampled only after it. The span of vaccine-associated CD4 TCRs extended across spike, with dominance at 160-218 and 743-854. Donors skewed white British and female; clonal diversity was possibly underestimated.

V lost 5 bases to trimming and J lost 2 bases, with 10 bases between them. Germline CDR1 SGHAT, CDR2 FQDESV (reference sequence). The CDR3 covers 13 residues. TCRdb keeps only in-frame clones here, not all; method: immunoSEQ multiplex PCR. Of 95,000 to 100,000 clones listed, about 86% are singletons. Comment on this clone: Its cognate antigen is unknown.

The sequence was collected from an adult in good health. The chain is built from TRBV11-1 and TRBJ2-7; D might be TRBD1 or TRBD2, each matching 5 bases. The sample in question was peripheral blood, obtained on day 0 of AZD1222 vaccination. CDR3 residues: CASSEGSPYEQYF. The CDR3 coding sequence is TGTGCCAGCAGCGAGGGGTCCCCCTACGAGCAGTACTTC. The entire variable domain, with the rest obtained from reference TRBV11-1 and TRBJ2-7, is as follows: EAEVAQSPRYKITEKSQAVAFWCDPISGHATLYWYRQILGQGPELLVQFQDESVVDDSQLPKDRFSAERLKGVDSTLKIQPAELGDSAMYLCASSEGSPYEQYFGPGTRLTVT.